Listed below are T cell receptor beta chains from one sample, sequenced in a study of cytomegalovirus exposure and HLA in healthy donors. Assay used: immunoSEQ multiplex PCR; TCRdb lists only in-frame clones, some missing. The table records 60,000 to 75,000 clones, approximately 96% of them present only once. Material: PBMCs. Every receptor here comes from a man aged 18 to 29 in good health and CMV-seronegative. CDR3s include the opening cysteine and the closing phenylalanine or tryptophan. D genes are given only for firm matches. Clone size is stated in some rows and not others, as once, few, many or a class when expanded.

V	J	size	D	DNA	CDR3
TRBV6-5	TRBJ2-7	.	TRBD1	TGTGCCAGCATACGGGACAGGTCTTGGGAGCAGTACTTC	CASIRDRSWEQYF
TRBV6-5	TRBJ2-2	once	.	TGTGCCAGCAGTTACGTTGACAGAGCGAACACCGGGGAGCTGTTTTTT	CASSYVDRANTGELFF
TRBV28	TRBJ2-5	.	.	TGTGCCAGCAGTGCTATCTCAGGGGCCTACCAAGAGACCCAGTACTTC	CASSAISGAYQETQYF
TRBV2	TRBJ1-5	few	.	TGTGCCAGCAGACGGGAGAATCAGCCCCAGCATTTT	CASRRENQPQHF
TRBV18	TRBJ1-1	.	.	TGTGCCAGCTCAGCAACACCAGACACTGAAGCTTTCTTT	CASSATPDTEAFF
TRBV18	TRBJ1-2	.	TRBD1	TGTGCCAGCTCATATACAGGGGCCCCTGGCTACACCTTC	CASSYTGAPGYTF
TRBV4-1	TRBJ2-4	.	TRBD2	TGCGCCAGCAGCCGGGGACTAGCGGAAAACATTCAGTACTTC	CASSRGLAENIQYF
TRBV6-4	TRBJ2-1	.	.	TGTGCCAGTAGGAGTTGGGCGGATAGGAGGGATGAGCAGTTCTTC	CASRSWADRRDEQFF
TRBV29-1	TRBJ2-5	.	.	TGCAGCGTAACGAACTCAGGGACCCAGTACTTC	CSVTNSGTQYF
TRBV6-5	TRBJ2-1	once	TRBD1	TGTGCCAGCAGCCTCCGGGACAGCTACAATGAGCAGTTCTTC	CASSLRDSYNEQFF
TRBV28	TRBJ1-1	.	TRBD1	TGTGCCAGCAGGCCGACAGGGAGTAGGACTGAAGCTTTCTTT	CASRPTGSRTEAFF
TRBV29-1	TRBJ2-7	.	TRBD2	TGCAGCGTTGGGGGAGGACTAGCGGGCTCCTACGAGCAGTACTTC	CSVGGGLAGSYEQYF
TRBV27	TRBJ2-3	.	.	TGTGCCAGCAGTTTAGATGGCTTCTCCACAGATACGCAGTATTTT	CASSLDGFSTDTQYF
TRBV29-1	TRBJ1-5	.	TRBD1	TGCAGCGTTCGACAGGGGGATCAGCCCCAGCATTTT	CSVRQGDQPQHF
TRBV30	TRBJ1-5	.	TRBD1	TGTGCCTGGAGTCGACAGGGATTAGGTACTCAGCCCCAGCATTTT	CAWSRQGLGTQPQHF
TRBV2	TRBJ1-2	.	.	TGTGCCAGCACCCCAGACTATGGCTACACCTTC	CASTPDYGYTF
TRBV19	TRBJ1-2	.	.	TGTGCCAGTAGTAACACAAACAGGTTGTCCTATGGCTACACCTTC	CASSNTNRLSYGYTF
TRBV7-9	TRBJ1-4	.	TRBD1	TGTGCCAGCAGCTTAGTATCCGGCAGGGGGAATGAAAAACTGTTTTTT	CASSLVSGRGNEKLFF
TRBV5-6	TRBJ1-4	.	.	TGTGCCAGCAGCTTGGAAGGTGGCAGGGATGCAACTAATGAAAAACTGTTTTTT	CASSLEGGRDATNEKLFF
TRBV11-2	TRBJ2-7	.	TRBD2	TGTGCCAGCAGCCTGATCAGAGGACTAGCGGGAGGCGAGCAGTACTTC	CASSLIRGLAGGEQYF
TRBV19	TRBJ1-2	.	TRBD1	TGTGCCAGTAGCCCCTTACCAGGGGGCTTTAACTATGGCTACACCTTC	CASSPLPGGFNYGYTF
TRBV7-2	TRBJ2-7	.	TRBD1	TGTGCCAGCAGCTTTGCAGACAGGGCCTACGAGCAGTACTTC	CASSFADRAYEQYF
TRBV28	TRBJ2-7	.	.	TGTGCCAGCAGTTTACGCGCTAGTTCCTACGAGCAGTACTTC	CASSLRASSYEQYF
TRBV28	TRBJ2-3	once	TRBD1	TGTGCCAGCACCCCGGGACAGGGGCTCACAGATACGCAGTATTTT	CASTPGQGLTDTQYF
TRBV28	TRBJ1-2	.	.	TGTGCCAGCAGTTTATTTGTGGCAGCCGAAACGGGGAACTATGGCTACACCTTC	CASSLFVAAETGNYGYTF
TRBV28	TRBJ1-6	.	.	TGTGCCAGCAGTTCCAGGGAGGATAATTCACCCCTCCACTTT	CASSSREDNSPLHF
TRBV5-1	TRBJ2-2	.	TRBD2	TGCGCCAGCAGCTTGTCAGCGGGGGTGCCCACCGGGGAGCTGTTTTTT	CASSLSAGVPTGELFF
TRBV6-5	TRBJ2-3	.	TRBD2	TGTGCCAGCAGTTACTCGGCGGGAGGGGGAGATACGCAGTATTTT	CASSYSAGGGDTQYF
TRBV6-6	TRBJ2-7	.	.	TGTGCCACCCTACCACCGCGGACCTACGAGCAGTACTTC	CATLPPRTYEQYF
TRBV7-8	TRBJ2-7	.	.	TGTGCCAGCAGCCGGTTCCAGGGGTCCCACGAGCAGTACTTC	CASSRFQGSHEQYF
TRBV18	TRBJ2-3	once	TRBD2	TGTGCCAGCTCACCCGGACTAGCGGGAGATACGAATACGCAGTATTTT	CASSPGLAGDTNTQYF
TRBV27	TRBJ2-4	.	TRBD1	TGTGCCAGCAGCAAGAGGGACAGTGGAAACATTCAGTACTTC	CASSKRDSGNIQYF
TRBV9	TRBJ2-2	.	.	TGTGCCAGCAGCATACATCCAAGCGGAACCGGGGAGCTGTTTTTT	CASSIHPSGTGELFF
TRBV7-2	TRBJ2-3	.	.	TGTGCCAGCAGCCCCGGGGGTGGCACAGATACGCAGTATTTT	CASSPGGGTDTQYF
TRBV18	TRBJ2-7	.	.	TGTGCCAGCTCACCTCCCAGCGCCAACTACGAGCAGTACTTC	CASSPPSANYEQYF
TRBV28	TRBJ2-2	once	TRBD2	TGTGCCAGCAGTTTAGGCGGGAGAGGGACCGGGGAGCTGTTTTTT	CASSLGGRGTGELFF
TRBV19	TRBJ1-5	.	.	TGTGCCAGTAGGGAGGAACAATATAGCAATCAGCCCCAGCATTTT	CASREEQYSNQPQHF
TRBV15	TRBJ2-1	once	TRBD2	TGTGCCACCAGCAATGACGGGAGGACGTACAATGAGCAGTTCTTC	CATSNDGRTYNEQFF
TRBV19	TRBJ1-5	.	.	TGTGCCAGTAGTATATCGGGGTTTCAGCCCCAGCATTTT	CASSISGFQPQHF
TRBV2	TRBJ2-7	.	.	TGTGCCAGCAGTGAGGGGCTAAACTCCTACGAGCAGTACTTC	CASSEGLNSYEQYF
TRBV2	TRBJ2-2	.	TRBD1	TGTGCCAGCAGTTACACCGGGACAGCCCTGAACACCGGGGAGCTGTTTTTT	CASSYTGTALNTGELFF